This T cell receptor (beta chain) came from a study of OX40 agonist ivuxolimab in advanced cancers. Study-level findings and limits: Not determined was the antigen specificity of the expanded peripheral T cells.

To note about this clone: Its antigen is unknown. One junction end disagrees with the germline gene, perhaps due to a read error.

Germline V lookup: CDR1 SSHAT, CDR2 FNYEAQ (reference sequence). This CDR3 is built from 14 residues. Data came from immunoSEQ multiplex PCR; TCRdb stores just in-frame clones and leaves some out. The top ten clones hold about 12% of a sample with 40,000 to 50,000 clones, around 88% of them seen once. The sequence derives from an adult with an advanced solid tumor such as melanoma, head and neck, liver or kidney cancer. V and J are TRBV7-7 and TRBJ2-7; 9 positions match TRBD1. Sequenced material: CD4+ or CD8+ T cells sorted from blood, taken in a trial of the OX40 agonist ivuxolimab. The CDR3 reads CASSPGTGSSEQYF. CDR3 bases: TGTGCTAGCAGCCCCGGGACAGGGAGTTCCGAGCAGTACTTC.